Shown below are 25 T cell receptor beta chains from a single sample sequenced in a study of blood T cell repertoires in COVID-19. The table came from immunoSEQ multiplex PCR; TCRdb's copy has only in-frame clones and leaves some out. The sample records under 250,000 clones, 80% to 90% being singletons. The sequenced material came from peripheral blood. The receptor source for this set is a man aged 50-60 years who had recovered from COVID-19.

V is TRBV5-8 and J is TRBJ2-3; 8 bases are a match to TRBD2. Trimming at V came to 4 bases and at J to 4 bases, leaving 17 bases not matched to a gene. Germline V gene sequence: CDR1 SGHTS, CDR2 YDEGEE. The CDR3 covers 18 residues. The CDR3: CASSLLPLAGSGADTQYF. CDR3 bases: TGTGCCAGCAGCCTGCTCCCGTTAGCGGGGTCCGGGGCAGATACGCAGTATTTT.

The rearrangement uses TRBV27 and TRBJ2-7; 7 nucleotides align to TRBD1. V shed 2 bases, J shed 4 bases, and the junction held 8 bases outside the gene matches. The CDR3 is made up of 15 amino acids. CDR1 and CDR2 from the germline V gene are MNHEY and SMNVEV (reference sequence). The CDR3 reads CASSLAGTEGYEQYF. In DNA, the CDR3 is TGTGCCAGCAGTTTAGCCGGGACAGAAGGGTACGAGCAGTACTTC.

With regard to this clone: This sample also contains other DNA sequences that code for the same CDR3. The chain uses TRBV29-1 and TRBJ2-7; TRBD2 aligns across 8 bases. CDR1 SQVTM and CDR2 ANQGSEA come from the germline V gene. Losses at the gene ends were 3 bases for V and 0 bases for J; bases not matched to a gene: 1. This CDR3 has 13 residues. The CDR3 nucleotides are TGCAGCGTTGAGACTAGCGTCTCCTACGAGCAGTACTTC. Encoded protein: CSVETSVSYEQYF.

The V and J genes are TRBV2 and TRBJ1-1, with 8 bases identical to TRBD1. Germline trimming cut 7 bases from V and 0 bases from J; bases unmatched to any gene: 7. CDR1 and CDR2 from the germline V gene are SNHLY and FYNNEI. The CDR3 is made up of 15 amino acids. The CDR3 region has the DNA TGTGCCAGCATTCGACAGGGGAATTTGAACACTGAAGCTTTCTTT. It is translated as CASIRQGNLNTEAFF.

This clone was counted a single time. The chain couples TRBV19 to TRBJ1-1; possibly TRBD1 for D (6 bases). Looked up from germline, CDR1 is LNHDA and CDR2 is SQIVND (reference sequence). Trimming removed 2 bases at V and 4 bases at J, with 11 bases between. This CDR3 region has 14 residues. DNA of the CDR3: TGTGCCAGTAGTATAAGGGGGAGTAGCACTGAAGCTTTCTTT. Its protein is CASSIRGSSTEAFF.

This clone was observed a handful of times. This chain uses TRBV3-1 (or the pseudogene TRBV3-2) with TRBJ1-4; unclear D gene. With 11 bases removed from V and 8 bases from J, the gap between germline ends came to 15 bases. In germline, CDR1 is LGHDT, CDR2 YNNKEL (reference sequence). The CDR3 loop spans 12 amino acids. The DNA for the CDR3 is TGTGCCGCCGGCGGGCGGCGGGAAAAACTGTTTTTT. Amino acid sequence: CAAGGRREKLFF.

The chain carries TRBV7-2 and TRBJ2-5; D is uncertain. The germline V gene encodes CDR1 SGHTA and CDR2 FQGNSA. V was pared by 5 bases and J by 7 bases, with 14 bases between. This CDR3 is built from 13 residues. DNA of the CDR3: TGTGCCAGCAGCGTCGAGGCGGTGGGGACCCAGTACTTC. Translation gives CASSVEAVGTQYF.

V gene TRBV6-5 combines with J gene TRBJ2-1, with 9 bases matching TRBD1. Trimming cost V 2 bases and J 4 bases; bases outside gene matches: 6. The CDR3 length is 16 residues. Germline CDR1 MNHEY, CDR2 SVGAGI. The CDR3 protein is CASSYQGQGLYNEQFF. DNA for the CDR3: TGTGCCAGCAGTTACCAGGGACAGGGCCTGTACAATGAGCAGTTCTTC.

The rearrangement joins TRBV28 to TRBJ2-7; D is possibly TRBD2 (5 bases). The CDR3 runs 14 residues. Germline V CDR1 and CDR2: MDHEN, SYDVKM. V was shortened by 8 bases and J by 4 bases, with 18 bases between the two germline ends. In DNA, the CDR3 is TGTGCCAGCTACAACGCGGGTGGAAGTTACGAGCAGTACTTC. This gives the protein CASYNAGGSYEQYF.

The V gene is TRBV27, the J gene TRBJ1-5; 8 nucleotides line up with TRBD1. This CDR3 is 16 amino acids long. Germline V lookup: CDR1 MNHEY, CDR2 SMNVEV (reference sequence). The trim removed 1 base at V and 2 bases at J, leaving 4 bases unmatched. The CDR3 DNA sequence: TGTGCCAGCAGTTTATTCGGACAGGGTGGCAATCAGCCCCAGCATTTT. This codes for CASSLFGQGGNQPQHF.

V gene TRBV18 combines with J gene TRBJ2-5; 9 positions match TRBD1. In germline, CDR1 is KGHSH, CDR2 LQKENI. There are 14 residues in the CDR3. J lost 9 bases, V lost 3 bases, and 8 bases had no gene match. The CDR3 DNA sequence: TGTGCCAGCTCACCTTCCGGGACAGGGATATCCCAGTACTTC. Translated: CASSPSGTGISQYF.

Of note for this clone: The sample contains more than one DNA sequence encoding this CDR3. The chain links TRBV7-2 to TRBJ1-5; 8 bases align to TRBD1. The CDR3 spans 15 residues. Germline assignment: CDR1 SGHTA and CDR2 FQGNSA. Trimming cost V 4 bases and J 4 bases; bases outside gene matches: 6. This CDR3 is CASSSDRGRNQPQHF. In DNA form, the CDR3 reads TGTGCCAGCAGCTCAGACAGGGGCAGGAATCAGCCCCAGCATTTT.

The J gene is TRBJ1-1, the V gene TRBV6-5; 10 bases fit TRBD1. J lost 4 bases, V lost 2 bases, and 1 base had no gene match. The germline V gene has CDR1 MNHEY and CDR2 SVGAGI. This CDR3 region has 14 residues. This chain's CDR3 is CASSYDRGRTEAFF. As DNA, the CDR3 is TGTGCCAGCAGTTACGACAGGGGGCGCACTGAAGCTTTCTTT.

The rearrangement links TRBV12-5 to TRBJ2-1; TRBD2 matches at 12 bases. Losses at the gene ends were 0 bases for V and 0 bases for J; bases not matched to a gene: 15. Germline lookup yields CDR1 LGHNT and CDR2 FRNRAP. CDR3 length: 22 amino acids. CDR3 DNA sequence: TGTGCTAGTGGTTTGGTACGGTTAGGGCTAGCGGGAGGGTCCAGCTCCTACAATGAGCAGTTCTTC. Translation: CASGLVRLGLAGGSSSYNEQFF.

The chain employs TRBV18 and TRBJ1-5; D perhaps matches TRBD1 (5 bases). The germline CDR1 and CDR2 sequences are KGHSH and LQKENI. Trimming left V 0 bases short and J 6 bases short, with 12 bases between. The CDR3 length is 15 residues. DNA of the CDR3: TGTGCCAGCTCACCACCTCCAGGGTTGAGTCAGCCCCAGCATTTT. This sequence encodes CASSPPPGLSQPQHF.

The chain uses TRBV2 and TRBJ1-1, with 10 bases identical to TRBD1. Germline assignment: CDR1 SNHLY and CDR2 FYNNEI. This CDR3 comprises 13 residues. The J segment lost 6 bases and the V segment lost 6 bases, leaving 4 bases of the junction unmatched. In DNA, the CDR3 is TGTGCCAGCAGGGGGGACAGGGGCGCTGAAGCTTTCTTT. Translated: CASRGDRGAEAFF.

The chain recombines TRBV7-2 with TRBJ2-3; TRBD1 might be the D (5 bases). With 5 bases removed from V and 0 bases from J, the gap between germline ends came to 9 bases. The CDR3 loop spans 14 amino acids. Germline lookup yields CDR1 SGHTA and CDR2 FQGNSA. CDR3 region: CASSIRQSTDTQYF. In DNA form, the CDR3 reads TGTGCCAGCAGCATTCGACAGAGCACAGATACGCAGTATTTT.

The chain links TRBV18 to TRBJ2-7; 8 nucleotides line up with TRBD1. The CDR3 is 15 amino acids. Germline V lookup: CDR1 KGHSH, CDR2 LQKENI. Losses at the gene ends were 2 bases for V and 3 bases for J; bases not matched to a gene: 6. The CDR3 reads CASSPYRQGSYEQYF. Here the CDR3 DNA reads TGTGCCAGCTCACCATACCGACAGGGGAGCTACGAGCAGTACTTC.

The rearrangement joins TRBV19 to TRBJ2-5, with 7 nucleotides matching TRBD2. The CDR3 covers 13 residues. Germline V gives CDR1 LNHDA, CDR2 SQIVND (reference sequence). V was pared by 4 bases and J by 5 bases, with 4 bases of the junction left unmatched. CDR3 bases: TGTGCCAGTAGTACCGGGACTACGGAGACCCAGTACTTC. This encodes CASSTGTTETQYF.

V gene TRBV27 combines with J gene TRBJ1-2; perhaps TRBD1 as D (5 bases). The CDR3 spans 15 residues. CDR1 is MNHEY and CDR2 is SMNVEV in the germline V gene (reference sequence). The ends were cut back, 2 bases at V and 4 bases at J, with 14 bases in the middle. This CDR3 is CASSLDRSRAYGYTF. CDR3 coding DNA: TGTGCCAGCAGTTTAGATAGGTCCAGGGCCTATGGCTACACCTTC.

This clone was observed a handful of times. This sequence joins TRBV6-5 and TRBJ1-2; D is unclear. The germline V gene encodes CDR1 MNHEY and CDR2 SVGAGI. V was clipped by 4 bases and J by 0 bases, with 12 bases between them. CDR3 length: 15 residues. The chain's CDR3 is CASSSPSDSNYGYTF. The CDR3 bases are TGTGCCAGCAGTTCGCCGTCCGACTCTAACTATGGCTACACCTTC.

The rearrangement joins TRBV10-2 to TRBJ2-3, with TRBD2 identical over 9 bases. This CDR3 is 14 amino acids long. Per germline, CDR1 WSHSY and CDR2 SAAADI. J gave up 5 bases and V 6 bases, and 6 bases lay outside the gene matches. The CDR3 spells CASRVELAGDTQYF. The CDR3 DNA sequence: TGCGCCAGCAGGGTGGAACTAGCGGGAGATACGCAGTATTTT.

The V and J genes are TRBV11-2 and TRBJ2-2; 12 bases line up with TRBD1. Germline CDR1 is SGHAT and CDR2 is FQNNGV. There are 17 residues in the CDR3. V lost 6 bases, J lost 0 bases, and 5 bases stayed unmatched. CDR3 in DNA: TGTGCCAGCAGGGGGGACAGGGGGCTCGCGAACACCGGGGAGCTGTTTTTT. Translating it yields CASRGDRGLANTGELFF. The complete variable domain, with remaining parts taken from reference TRBV11-2 and TRBJ2-2, reads EAGVAQSPRYKIIEKRQSVAFWCNPISGHATLYWYQQILGQGPKLLIQFQNNGVVDDSQLPKDRFSAERLKGVDSTLKIQPAKLEDSAVYLCASRGDRGLANTGELFFGEGSRLTVL.

The chain uses TRBV19 and TRBJ2-1, with 10 bases matching TRBD2. This CDR3 spans 13 amino acids. Per the germline V gene, CDR1 is LNHDA and CDR2 is SQIVND (reference sequence). After removal of 7 bases from V and 6 bases from J, the junction contained 3 bases not matched to a gene. The CDR3 region is CASTWTSGNEQFF. The DNA of the CDR3 is TGTGCCAGTACCTGGACTAGCGGCAATGAGCAGTTCTTC.

The chain combines TRBV19 with TRBJ1-5, with D maybe TRBD1 (5 bases). From germline, CDR1 is LNHDA and CDR2 SQIVND (reference sequence). V shed 3 bases and J shed 0 bases, with 9 bases lying between them. CDR3 length equals 15 residues. The CDR3: CASSIRGPSNQPQHF. The CDR3 bases are TGTGCCAGTAGTATTAGGGGCCCTAGCAATCAGCCCCAGCATTTT.